The T cell receptor (beta chain) under discussion was sequenced for a study of blood T cells in healthy people across ages. Next came a second PCR, run for about 7 to 12 cycles, which used a sample-barcoded 5' primer along with a J-beta primer mix. In TCRdb, the 5' RACE reads were re-called with MiXCR into one record per CDR3 protein. This sample has hundreds of thousands of distinct CDR3 sequences, with roughly 56% found just once. V lost 7 bases and J lost 3, with 13 bases in between. The CDR3 spans 13 residues. Germline loops: CDR1 MNHEY, CDR2 SMNVEV (reference sequence). V gene TRBV27 combines with J gene TRBJ2-7, with D possibly being TRBD1 (5 bases). Sample: blood. The sequence derives from a man in his forties in good health. The CDR3 DNA reads TGTGCCAGCAAACGGCAGGGAATCTACGAGCAGTACTTC. Its translation is CASKRQGIYEQYF.